This TCR beta chain was sequenced during a study of regulatory dendritic cells for organ transplantation. On this clone: Its antigen remains unidentified.

In germline, CDR1 is SGHKS, CDR2 YYEKEE (reference sequence). Trimming stripped 0 bases from V and 3 bases from J, with 6 bases between. The CDR3 extends over 13 amino acids. Study outcomes and limitations: Between individuals, the alloreactive memory CD8+ T cell pool differed considerably. Naive T cells showed high diversity, memory cells less, memory CD8+ least. Regulatory dendritic cells appeared to expand memory CD8+ clones less than mature ones.

Libraries were prepared by immunoSEQ multiplex PCR; TCRdb keeps only in-frame clonotypes and omits some of them. Among about 30,000 clones listed, less than 90% were seen once. Naive CD45RA+ and memory CD45RO+ CD4+ or CD8+ T cells were FACS-sorted. The V call is TRBV5-5, the J call TRBJ1-1; no reliable D call. The clonotype was recovered from a human donor in good health. The specimen was naive CD4+ T cells from blood. Subset described: CD45RA+ naive T cells. For the CDR3, the DNA is TGTGCCAGCAGCTTGGAGGCTGACACTGAAGCTTTCTTT. It codes for CASSLEADTEAFF. Supplemented by reference TRBV5-5 and TRBJ1-1, the full variable domain reads DAGVTQSPTHLIKTRGQQVTLRCSPISGHKSVSWYQQVLGQGPQFIFQYYEKEERGRGNFPDRFSARQFPNYSSELNVNALLLGDSALYLCASSLEADTEAFFGQGTRLTVV.